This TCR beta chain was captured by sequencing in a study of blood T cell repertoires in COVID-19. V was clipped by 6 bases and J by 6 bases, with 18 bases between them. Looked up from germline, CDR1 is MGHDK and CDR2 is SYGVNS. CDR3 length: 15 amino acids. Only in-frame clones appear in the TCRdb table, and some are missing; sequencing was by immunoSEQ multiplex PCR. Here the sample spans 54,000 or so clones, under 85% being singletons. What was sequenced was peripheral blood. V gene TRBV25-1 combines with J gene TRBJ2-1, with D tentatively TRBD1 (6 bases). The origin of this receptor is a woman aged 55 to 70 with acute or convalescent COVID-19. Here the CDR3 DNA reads TGTGCCAGCAGCGAGGGGCTCGGGACACCCAATGAGCAGTTCTTC. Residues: CASSEGLGTPNEQFF.